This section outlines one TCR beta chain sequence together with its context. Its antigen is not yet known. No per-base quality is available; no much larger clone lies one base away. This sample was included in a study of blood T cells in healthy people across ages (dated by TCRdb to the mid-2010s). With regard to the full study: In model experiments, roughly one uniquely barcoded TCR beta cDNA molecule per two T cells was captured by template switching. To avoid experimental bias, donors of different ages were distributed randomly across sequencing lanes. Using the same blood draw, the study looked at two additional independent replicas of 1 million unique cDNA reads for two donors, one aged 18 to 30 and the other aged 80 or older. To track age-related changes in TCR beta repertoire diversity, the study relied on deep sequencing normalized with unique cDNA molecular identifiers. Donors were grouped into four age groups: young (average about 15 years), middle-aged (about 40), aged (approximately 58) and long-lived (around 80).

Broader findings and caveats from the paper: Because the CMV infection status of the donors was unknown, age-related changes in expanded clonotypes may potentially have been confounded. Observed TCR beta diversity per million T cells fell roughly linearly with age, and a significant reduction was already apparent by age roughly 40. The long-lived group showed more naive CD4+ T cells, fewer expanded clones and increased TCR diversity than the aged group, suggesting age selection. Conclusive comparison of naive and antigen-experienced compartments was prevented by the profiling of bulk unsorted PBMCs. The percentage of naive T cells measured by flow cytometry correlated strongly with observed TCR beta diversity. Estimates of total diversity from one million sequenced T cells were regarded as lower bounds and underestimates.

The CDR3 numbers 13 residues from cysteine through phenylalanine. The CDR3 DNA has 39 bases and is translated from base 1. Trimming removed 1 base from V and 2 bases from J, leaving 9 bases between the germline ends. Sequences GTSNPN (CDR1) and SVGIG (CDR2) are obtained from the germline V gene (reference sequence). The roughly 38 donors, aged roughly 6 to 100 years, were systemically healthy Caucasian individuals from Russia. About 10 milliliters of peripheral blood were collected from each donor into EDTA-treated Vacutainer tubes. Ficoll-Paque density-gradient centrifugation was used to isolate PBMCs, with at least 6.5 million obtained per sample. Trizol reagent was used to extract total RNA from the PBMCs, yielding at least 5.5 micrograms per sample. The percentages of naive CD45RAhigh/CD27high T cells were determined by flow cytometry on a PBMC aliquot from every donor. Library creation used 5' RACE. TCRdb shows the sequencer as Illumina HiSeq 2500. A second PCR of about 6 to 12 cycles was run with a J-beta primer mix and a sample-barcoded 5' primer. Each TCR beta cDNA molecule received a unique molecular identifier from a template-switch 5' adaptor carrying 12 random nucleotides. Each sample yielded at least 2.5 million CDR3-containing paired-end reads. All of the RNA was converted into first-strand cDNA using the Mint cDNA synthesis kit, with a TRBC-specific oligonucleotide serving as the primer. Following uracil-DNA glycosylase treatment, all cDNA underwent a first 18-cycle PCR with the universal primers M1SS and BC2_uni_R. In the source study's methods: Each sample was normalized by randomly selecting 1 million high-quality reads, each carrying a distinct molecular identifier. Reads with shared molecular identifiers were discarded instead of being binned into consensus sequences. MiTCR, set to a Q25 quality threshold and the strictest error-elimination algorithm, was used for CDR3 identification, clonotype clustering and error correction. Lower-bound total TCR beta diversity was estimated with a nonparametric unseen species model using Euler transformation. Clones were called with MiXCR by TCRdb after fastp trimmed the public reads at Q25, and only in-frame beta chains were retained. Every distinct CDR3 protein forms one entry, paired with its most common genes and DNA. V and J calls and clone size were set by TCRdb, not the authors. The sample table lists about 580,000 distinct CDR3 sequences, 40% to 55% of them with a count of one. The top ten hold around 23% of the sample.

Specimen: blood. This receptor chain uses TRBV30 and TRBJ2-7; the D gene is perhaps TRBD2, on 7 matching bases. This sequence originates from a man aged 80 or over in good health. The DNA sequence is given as TGTGCCTGGAGTGAGGGGGGGGCCTACGAGCAGTACTTC. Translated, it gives CAWSEGGAYEQYF. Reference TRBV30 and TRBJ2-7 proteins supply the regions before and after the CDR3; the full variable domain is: SQTIHQWPATLVQPVGSPLSLECTVEGTSNPNLYWYRQAAGRGLQLLFYSVGIGQISSEVPQNLSASRPQDRQFILSSKKLLLSDSGFYLCAWSEGGAYEQYFGPGTRLTVT.